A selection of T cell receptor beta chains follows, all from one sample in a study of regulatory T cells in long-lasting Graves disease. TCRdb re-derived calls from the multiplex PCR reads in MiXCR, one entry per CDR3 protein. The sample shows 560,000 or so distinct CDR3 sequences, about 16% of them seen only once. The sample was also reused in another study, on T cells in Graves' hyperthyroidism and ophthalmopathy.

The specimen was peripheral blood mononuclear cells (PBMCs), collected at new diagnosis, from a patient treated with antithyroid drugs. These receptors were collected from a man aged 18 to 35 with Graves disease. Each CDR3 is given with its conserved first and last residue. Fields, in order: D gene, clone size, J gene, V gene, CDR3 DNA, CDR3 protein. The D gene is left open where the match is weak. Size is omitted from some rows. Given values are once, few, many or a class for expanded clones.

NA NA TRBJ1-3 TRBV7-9 TGTGCCAGCAGCTCGACCGCCCTCTCTGGAAACACCATATATTTT CASSSTALSGNTIYF
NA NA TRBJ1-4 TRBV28 TGTGCCAGCAGTCAAAACCTCAGGGGCATTTACGGAAAACTGTTTTTT CASSQNLRGIYGKLFF
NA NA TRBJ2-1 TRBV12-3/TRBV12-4 TGTGCCAGCAGCTTGCCAGGGCCGGTTGAGCAGTTCTTC CASSLPGPVEQFF
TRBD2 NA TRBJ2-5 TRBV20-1 TGCAGTGCTAGTGACGCTAGCGGGATAAAAGAGACCCAGTACTTC CSASDASGIKETQYF
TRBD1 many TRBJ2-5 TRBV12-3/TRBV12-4 TGTGCCAGCACCGACTCAAGGACAGGAGAGACCCAGTACTTC CASTDSRTGETQYF
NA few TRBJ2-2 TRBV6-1 TGTGCCAGCAGGGACCGAACGAGGAGCGGGGAGCTGTTTTTT CASRDRTRSGELFF
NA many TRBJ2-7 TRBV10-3 TGTGCCATCAGTGAGTCGGCCTACGAGCAGTACTTC CAISESAYEQYF
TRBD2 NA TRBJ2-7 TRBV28 TGTGCCAGCAGTTCCACGACTAGCGGGAGGTTCTACGAGCAGTACTTC CASSSTTSGRFYEQYF
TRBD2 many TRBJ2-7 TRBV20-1 TGCAGTGCTAGGGATCCGGGACTACTCTCCTACGAGCAGTACTTC CSARDPGLLSYEQYF
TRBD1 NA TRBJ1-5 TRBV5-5 TGTGCCAGCAGCTCGCAGGGGGCAGGAGATCCCCAGCATTTT CASSSQGAGDPQHF
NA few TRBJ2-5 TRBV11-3 TGTGCCAGCAGACCGGGACGGATAGCCCAAGAGACCCAGTACTTC CASRPGRIAQETQYF
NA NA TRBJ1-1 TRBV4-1 TGCGCCAGCAGCCAAGAAATAGCATTAAACACTGAAGCTTTCTTT CASSQEIALNTEAFF
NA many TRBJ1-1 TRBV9 TGTGCCAGCAGCGCGACCGGACAGAACACTGAAGCTTTCTTT CASSATGQNTEAFF
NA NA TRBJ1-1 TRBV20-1 TGCAGTGCTAGCCGACCCTTTGGGTACACTGAAGCTTTCTTT CSASRPFGYTEAFF
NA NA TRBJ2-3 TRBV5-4 TGTGCCAGCAGCAACCCCTCGGCAGATACGCAGTATTTT CASSNPSADTQYF
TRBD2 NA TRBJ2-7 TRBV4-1 TGCGCCAGCAGCCAAGGGCTAGCGGGAATCGAGCAGTACTTC CASSQGLAGIEQYF